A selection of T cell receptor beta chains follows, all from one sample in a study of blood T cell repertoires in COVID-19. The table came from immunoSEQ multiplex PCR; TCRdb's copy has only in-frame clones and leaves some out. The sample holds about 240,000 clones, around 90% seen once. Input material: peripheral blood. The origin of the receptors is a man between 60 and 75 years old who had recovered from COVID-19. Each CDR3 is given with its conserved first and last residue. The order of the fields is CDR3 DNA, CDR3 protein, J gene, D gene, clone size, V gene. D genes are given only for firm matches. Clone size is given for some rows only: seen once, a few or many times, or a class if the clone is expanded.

DNA: TGCGCCAGCAGCCCAACACAGGGGCCCGCAACTAATGAAAAACTGTTTTTT; CDR3: CASSPTQGPATNEKLFF; J: TRBJ1-4; D: TRBD1; size: NA; V: TRBV5-1
DNA: TGTGCCAGCAGCGTAGCCAGCGGGGGGGCCAGGGAGACCCAGTACTTC; CDR3: CASSVASGGARETQYF; J: TRBJ2-5; D: TRBD2; size: NA; V: TRBV9
DNA: TGTGCCAGCACTCAGAGCGGGGGGGGTCAGTTCTTC; CDR3: CASTQSGGGQFF; J: TRBJ2-1; D: TRBD2; size: NA; V: TRBV2
DNA: TGTGCCAGCATGGCGGGGGGCACCTACTCTGGGGCCAACGTCCTGACTTTC; CDR3: CASMAGGTYSGANVLTF; J: TRBJ2-6; D: TRBD2; size: NA; V: TRBV2
DNA: TGTGCCAGCAGTCCCTTGACCGCAGGGGGCGCGGGAGGGGCCAACGTCCTGACTTTC; CDR3: CASSPLTAGGAGGANVLTF; J: TRBJ2-6; D: TRBD1; size: NA; V: TRBV6-6
DNA: TGTGCCAGCAGCCCGACAGGCTCCTACAATGAGCAGTTCTTC; CDR3: CASSPTGSYNEQFF; J: TRBJ2-1; D: NA; size: NA; V: TRBV7-9
DNA: TGTGCCAGCAGCCAAGCATTCCAGGGGAACTACAATGAGCAGTTCTTC; CDR3: CASSQAFQGNYNEQFF; J: TRBJ2-1; D: NA; size: NA; V: TRBV4-2
DNA: TGTGCCAGCAGCTTAGAACTAGCGGGGGGCCAGGATCAAGAGACCCAGTACTTC; CDR3: CASSLELAGGQDQETQYF; J: TRBJ2-5; D: TRBD2; size: NA; V: TRBV11-2
DNA: TGTGCCAGCTCACCAACAAGACCGGCGCAGGAGTTCTTC; CDR3: CASSPTRPAQEFF; J: TRBJ2-1; D: NA; size: NA; V: TRBV18
DNA: TGTGCCTGGAGTGGGTCCGGGTTGGGCAATCAGCCCCAGCATTTT; CDR3: CAWSGSGLGNQPQHF; J: TRBJ1-5; D: NA; size: NA; V: TRBV30
DNA: TGTGCCAGCAGCGTAGAGGGACTTGGGTATTCACCCCTCCACTTT; CDR3: CASSVEGLGYSPLHF; J: TRBJ1-6; D: NA; size: NA; V: TRBV9
DNA: TGTGCCAGCAGTGACAGGGGACAGAACTATGGCTACACCTTC; CDR3: CASSDRGQNYGYTF; J: TRBJ1-2; D: TRBD1; size: NA; V: TRBV2
DNA: TGTGCCACCAGTGATGCCGGGACTTCTAGCACAGATACGCAGTATTTT; CDR3: CATSDAGTSSTDTQYF; J: TRBJ2-3; D: NA; size: NA; V: TRBV24-1
DNA: TGTGCCAGCAGCGTTCTAGCGGGGGCCACAGATACGCAGTATTTT; CDR3: CASSVLAGATDTQYF; J: TRBJ2-3; D: TRBD2; size: NA; V: TRBV5-5
DNA: TGTGCCACCAGCAGAGTTTACGGCGGGGGGGATCTAGTGGGCGAGCAGTTCTTC; CDR3: CATSRVYGGGDLVGEQFF; J: TRBJ2-1; D: TRBD2; size: NA; V: TRBV15
DNA: TGTGCCACCAGTGCCGGTCCCGAGCAGTACTTC; CDR3: CATSAGPEQYF; J: TRBJ2-7; D: NA; size: NA; V: TRBV24-1
DNA: TGTGCCAGCAGTTTAGCGGGCGCGCGGTATGGCTACACCTTC; CDR3: CASSLAGARYGYTF; J: TRBJ1-2; D: NA; size: once; V: TRBV27
DNA: TGTGCCAGCAGCGGGAGGGGGGCGACTAGCACAGATACGCAGTATTTT; CDR3: CASSGRGATSTDTQYF; J: TRBJ2-3; D: NA; size: NA; V: TRBV7-8
DNA: TGTGCCAGCTCACAGGGGGTGAACACTGAAGCTTTCTTT; CDR3: CASSQGVNTEAFF; J: TRBJ1-1; D: NA; size: NA; V: TRBV18
DNA: TGTGCCACCAGCAGAGAAGGGACAGGGAGTGAAAAACTGTTTTTT; CDR3: CATSREGTGSEKLFF; J: TRBJ1-4; D: TRBD1; size: NA; V: TRBV15
DNA: TGTGCCAGCGGGGGACAGGGGAATTCACCCCTCCACTTT; CDR3: CASGGQGNSPLHF; J: TRBJ1-6; D: TRBD1; size: NA; V: TRBV2
DNA: TGTGCCAGCAGCCGCAGGGGTGTATCCCCAGATACGCAGTATTTT; CDR3: CASSRRGVSPDTQYF; J: TRBJ2-3; D: NA; size: NA; V: TRBV11-2
DNA: TGTGCCACCAGTGATTCTGGACTGCCCTACGAGCAGTACTTC; CDR3: CATSDSGLPYEQYF; J: TRBJ2-7; D: NA; size: NA; V: TRBV24-1
DNA: TGTGCCAGCAGTCCACAGATGCCTGGCAATCAGCCCCAGCATTTT; CDR3: CASSPQMPGNQPQHF; J: TRBJ1-5; D: NA; size: NA; V: TRBV27
DNA: TGCGCCAGCAGCCTCGGGACAGGGGGCCGTACCGGGGAGCTGTTTTTT; CDR3: CASSLGTGGRTGELFF; J: TRBJ2-2; D: TRBD1; size: NA; V: TRBV4-1
DNA: TGTGCCTGGAGTGTAGGACAGGGCACTGAAGCTTTCTTT; CDR3: CAWSVGQGTEAFF; J: TRBJ1-1; D: TRBD1; size: NA; V: TRBV30
DNA: TGTGCCACCAGTGAGGGACAGGGGTTTCCCCAGTATTTT; CDR3: CATSEGQGFPQYF; J: TRBJ2-3; D: TRBD1; size: NA; V: TRBV24-1
DNA: TGTGCCAGCACCGGTAGCGGGGGGATATCCACCGGGGAGCTGTTTTTT; CDR3: CASTGSGGISTGELFF; J: TRBJ2-2; D: TRBD2; size: NA; V: TRBV7-9
DNA: TGTGCCAGCAGTGATAGGACTCAGACAGAGACCCAGTACTTC; CDR3: CASSDRTQTETQYF; J: TRBJ2-5; D: NA; size: NA; V: TRBV2
DNA: TGTGCCAGCAGCACTGTCCCTGGAAACACCATATATTTT; CDR3: CASSTVPGNTIYF; J: TRBJ1-3; D: NA; size: NA; V: TRBV12-3/TRBV12-4
DNA: TGCGCCAGCAGCTTACTACAGGGGACGGCAGATACGCAGTATTTT; CDR3: CASSLLQGTADTQYF; J: TRBJ2-3; D: TRBD1; size: NA; V: TRBV5-1
DNA: TGTGCCAGCAGTGAAGCAGGGGGCTATGGCTACACCTTC; CDR3: CASSEAGGYGYTF; J: TRBJ1-2; D: NA; size: NA; V: TRBV6-1
DNA: TGCGCCAGCAGCACAGGACAGGGGGCCACAGATACGCAGTATTTT; CDR3: CASSTGQGATDTQYF; J: TRBJ2-3; D: TRBD1; size: NA; V: TRBV5-1
DNA: TGTGCCACCAGTGATTTGTCAGGGAATCAGCCCCAGCATTTT; CDR3: CATSDLSGNQPQHF; J: TRBJ1-5; D: NA; size: NA; V: TRBV24-1
DNA: TGTGCCAGTAGTGGTGGGGGCAGGGTAGCCTGGGATGTAGATACGCAGTATTTT; CDR3: CASSGGGRVAWDVDTQYF; J: TRBJ2-3; D: NA; size: NA; V: TRBV19
DNA: TGTGCCAGCTCACCACGGGGACAGACCCTGGAGCAGTACTTC; CDR3: CASSPRGQTLEQYF; J: TRBJ2-7; D: TRBD1; size: NA; V: TRBV18
DNA: TGTGCCAGCTCACAGGGGCCCTCCTACGAGCAGTACTTC; CDR3: CASSQGPSYEQYF; J: TRBJ2-7; D: NA; size: NA; V: TRBV18
DNA: TGTGCCAGTAGCCGACAGTTCAATCAGCCCCAGCATTTT; CDR3: CASSRQFNQPQHF; J: TRBJ1-5; D: NA; size: once; V: TRBV19
DNA: TGTGCCAGCAGCGCCCGGGACAGGGAGACGATAGGCAAAAACATTCAGTACTTC; CDR3: CASSARDRETIGKNIQYF; J: TRBJ2-4; D: NA; size: NA; V: TRBV21-1
DNA: TGCGCCAGCAGCTTACAGGGAGATTCGACTGAAGCTTTCTTT; CDR3: CASSLQGDSTEAFF; J: TRBJ1-1; D: NA; size: NA; V: TRBV5-1
DNA: TGCGCCAGCAGTGAAGAGGTACCAGATACGCAGTATTTT; CDR3: CASSEEVPDTQYF; J: TRBJ2-3; D: NA; size: NA; V: TRBV10-1
DNA: TGTGCCATCAGTGCATTACGAGCGCTAGCCCAAGAGACCCAGTACTTC; CDR3: CAISALRALAQETQYF; J: TRBJ2-5; D: NA; size: NA; V: TRBV10-3
DNA: TGTGCCAGTCGAACAGGTTTGAGCACAGATACGCAGTATTTT; CDR3: CASRTGLSTDTQYF; J: TRBJ2-3; D: NA; size: NA; V: TRBV19
DNA: TGCGCCAGCAAGCCTGCGGGGGCCTATGGCTACACCTTC; CDR3: CASKPAGAYGYTF; J: TRBJ1-2; D: NA; size: NA; V: TRBV5-1
DNA: TGTGCCAGCTATTCTCCAGGGGAAGCAACTAATGAAAAACTGTTTTTT; CDR3: CASYSPGEATNEKLFF; J: TRBJ1-4; D: NA; size: once; V: TRBV7-9
DNA: TGTGCCAGCAGTTTCGTCTTTAGAGATACGCAGTATTTT; CDR3: CASSFVFRDTQYF; J: TRBJ2-3; D: NA; size: NA; V: TRBV12-3/TRBV12-4
DNA: TGTGCCAGCAGCCTGTTTCAGGGTTGGGGCATCGGGGAGCTGTTTTTT; CDR3: CASSLFQGWGIGELFF; J: TRBJ2-2; D: NA; size: NA; V: TRBV7-9
DNA: TGTGCCAGCAGTTTAGCCTCAGATACGCAGTATTTT; CDR3: CASSLASDTQYF; J: TRBJ2-3; D: NA; size: NA; V: TRBV12-3/TRBV12-4
DNA: TGTGCCAGCAGCCACGAACTAGCGGGGCAAGAGACCCAGTACTTC; CDR3: CASSHELAGQETQYF; J: TRBJ2-5; D: TRBD2; size: NA; V: TRBV4-2
DNA: TGTGCCAGCAGTTTATCAGGGCACCAGCCCCAGCATTTT; CDR3: CASSLSGHQPQHF; J: TRBJ1-5; D: NA; size: NA; V: TRBV12-3/TRBV12-4
DNA: TGTGCCAGCAGCGTACAACCAATGACAGGGGGGTTTGTCTATGGCTACACCTTC; CDR3: CASSVQPMTGGFVYGYTF; J: TRBJ1-2; D: TRBD1; size: NA; V: TRBV9
DNA: TGTGCCAGCAAACCCGGGACAGGGATAGGAGAGACCCAGTACTTC; CDR3: CASKPGTGIGETQYF; J: TRBJ2-5; D: TRBD1; size: once; V: TRBV6-5
DNA: TGTGCCAGCAGCTTGCACCCTACGGGGTCTAATGAAAAACTGTTTTTT; CDR3: CASSLHPTGSNEKLFF; J: TRBJ1-4; D: NA; size: NA; V: TRBV5-4
DNA: TGTGCCAGCAGCGCTCAGACAGGGATAGGAGCTAACTATGGCTACACCTTC; CDR3: CASSAQTGIGANYGYTF; J: TRBJ1-2; D: TRBD1; size: NA; V: TRBV9
DNA: TGTGCCAGCTCACCACCTCTGTCTAAAAGTGGTGAAAAACTGTTTTTT; CDR3: CASSPPLSKSGEKLFF; J: TRBJ1-4; D: NA; size: NA; V: TRBV18
DNA: TGTGCCAGCAGTCCCCCCTTGGGCCCCCTAGCCAAAAACATTCAGTACTTC; CDR3: CASSPPLGPLAKNIQYF; J: TRBJ2-4; D: NA; size: NA; V: TRBV28
DNA: TGTGCCAGCAGCGTAGACCGGGACAGGGGAGAGACGCAGTATTTT; CDR3: CASSVDRDRGETQYF; J: TRBJ2-3; D: TRBD1; size: NA; V: TRBV9
DNA: TGTGCCAGCATGGAAAGGACAGGGGTCTACGAGCAGTACTTC; CDR3: CASMERTGVYEQYF; J: TRBJ2-7; D: TRBD1; size: few; V: TRBV25-1
DNA: TGTGCCAGCGCCTCAGGGCTGAGTCAGCCCCAGCATTTT; CDR3: CASASGLSQPQHF; J: TRBJ1-5; D: NA; size: NA; V: TRBV14
DNA: TGTGCCAGCTCACCAGCGACCGTCGTTGGGGGGACTGAAGCTTTCTTT; CDR3: CASSPATVVGGTEAFF; J: TRBJ1-1; D: NA; size: NA; V: TRBV18